This entry lists 10 T cell receptor beta chains sequenced from one sample in a study of shared clonotypes between healthy human individuals. Repertoires were generated with immunoSEQ multiplex PCR, while TCRdb's copy carries only in-frame clones and drops some. The sample holds roughly 2,000,000 clones; over 85% are singletons and the top ten take about 1.7%. Naive CD8 populations comprised CD45RO-negative cells positively selected for CCR7, excluding terminally differentiated effector memory CD45RA+ cells. Sequenced: naive CD8+ T cells from PBMCs. These receptors were obtained from a man aged 18 to 35 in good health. Some clones in this sample may be carry-over from other donors' samples.

This clone was detected once. Other DNA sequences in the same sample also yield this CDR3. The chain is built from TRBV27 and TRBJ1-5; 7 nucleotides align to TRBD1. V lost 5 bases to trimming and J lost 0 bases; unmatched junction nucleotides: 7. The CDR3 runs to 16 residues. Germline V lookup: CDR1 MNHEY, CDR2 SMNVEV (reference sequence). CDR3 amino acids: CASSPSTGDSNQPQHF. The CDR3 nucleotides read TGTGCCAGCAGTCCGTCAACAGGGGATAGCAATCAGCCCCAGCATTTT.

This chain uses TRBV7-3 with TRBJ2-7; 9 bases are a match to TRBD2. The CDR3 consists of 13 residues. CDR1 and CDR2 (germline): SGHTA, FQGTGA. V shed 0 bases and J 9 bases; nucleotides not matched to a gene: 3. CDR3 DNA sequence: TGTGCCAGCAGCTTAACTCGACTAGCGGTGCAGTACTTC. Translation gives CASSLTRLAVQYF.

The gene calls are TRBV7-8 and TRBJ2-5; TRBD2 aligns across 7 bases. Germline V gene lookup returns CDR1 SGHVS and CDR2 FQNEAQ. V dropped 2 bases and J dropped 5; count of bases not matched to a gene: 8. The CDR3 runs to 15 residues. The CDR3 spells CASSLLTSIMETQYF. CDR3 coding DNA: TGTGCCAGCAGCTTACTGACTAGCATTATGGAGACCCAGTACTTC. Drawing the rest from reference TRBV7-8 and TRBJ2-5, the complete variable domain is GAGVSQSPRYKVAKRGQDVALRCDPISGHVSLFWYQQALGQGPEFLTYFQNEAQLDKSGLPSDRFFAERPEGSVSTLKIQRTQQEDSAVYLCASSLLTSIMETQYFGPGTRLLVL.

The chain links TRBV2 to TRBJ1-4; the D gene is possibly TRBD1 (6 bases). This CDR3 spans 16 amino acids. Trimming took 5 bases from V and 3 from J, leaving 16 bases between them. The germline CDR1 and CDR2 sequences are SNHLY and FYNNEI. The CDR3 loop reads CASSSNPTGSNEKLFF. The CDR3 DNA reads TGTGCCAGCAGTTCTAATCCGACAGGATCTAATGAAAAACTGTTTTTT.

In regard to this clone: This same CDR3 is encoded by further DNA sequences in the sample. The V gene is TRBV18, the J gene TRBJ2-7; D is ambiguous. Per germline, CDR1 KGHSH and CDR2 LQKENI. The CDR3 is 13 amino acids. V lost 3 bases and J 0 bases, leaving 6 bases between the germline ends. In nucleotides, the CDR3 is TGTGCCAGCTCACCTGGTGGCTCCTACGAGCAGTACTTC. Amino acids: CASSPGGSYEQYF.

The V call is TRBV5-4, the J call TRBJ2-7, with a weak D call TRBD2 (5 bases). CDR3 length equals 13 residues. The germline CDR1 and CDR2 sequences are SGHNT and YYREEE (reference sequence). Trimming shortened V by 4 bases and J by 2 bases, and 10 bases separated the two germline ends. The CDR3 DNA reads TGTGCCAGCAGCGTCGCGGGTACCTACGAGCAGTACTTC. This sequence encodes CASSVAGTYEQYF.

V usage is TRBV28 and J usage is TRBJ2-6, with D maybe TRBD1 (5 bases). V lost 6 bases and J 1 base, leaving 28 bases between the germline ends. Germline CDR1 MDHEN, CDR2 SYDVKM. This CDR3 contains 21 residues. This CDR3 reads CASSRPPPRQLHPSGANVLTF. The CDR3 DNA is TGTGCCAGCAGCCGACCCCCCCCGAGACAGCTACATCCTTCTGGGGCCAACGTCCTGACTTTC.

On this clone: In the same sample, other DNA sequences code for this CDR3. This chain connects TRBV28 to TRBJ1-1; maybe TRBD1 (6 bases). CDR1 and CDR2 (germline): MDHEN, SYDVKM. V was trimmed by 5 bases and J by 0 bases, leaving 10 bases between them. CDR3 length equals 14 residues. The CDR3 reads CASSLQGLNTEAFF. The DNA for the CDR3 is TGTGCCAGCAGTCTACAGGGTTTGAACACTGAAGCTTTCTTT.

V and J are TRBV5-1 and TRBJ2-7; 7 bases agree with TRBD2. Germline CDR1 SGHRS, CDR2 YFSETQ. The junction had 12 bases not matched to a gene; V was cut back by 4 bases and J by 5 bases. The CDR3 runs 15 residues. The CDR3 DNA sequence: TGCGCCAGCAGCCCAGGACGGGGGAGGGCCGACGAGCAGTACTTC. Translation: CASSPGRGRADEQYF.

The chain has TRBV6-6 and TRBJ1-2; weak D call: TRBD1 (6 bases). With 4 bases removed from V and 6 bases from J, the gap between germline ends came to 21 bases. The CDR3 spans 16 residues. CDR1 is MNHNY and CDR2 is SVGAGI in the germline V gene (reference sequence). The CDR3 bases are TGTGCCAGCAGTTCCCTCCGCACGGGGGGCGCTAATGGCTACACCTTC. Protein: CASSSLRTGGANGYTF.